These 18 T cell receptor delta chains share one sample of origin, sequenced in a study of gamma-delta T cells after stem cell transplantation. TCRdb reanalysed the RT-PCR reads with CATT. The sample includes under 3,500 delta-chain clones, about a fifth seen only once; the top ten take roughly 24%. The specimen was gamma-delta T cells. Source of these receptors: a human donor. It is not recorded whose cells these are; they may come from a transplant donor.

This clone appeared many times. A far larger clone is off by one base, so a read error is likely. The sample holds other DNA sequences that translate to the same CDR3. The V and J genes are TRDV2 and TRDJ1; no clear D gene. Trimming cost V 0 bases and J 0 bases, with 19 bases left between them. This CDR3 has 18 amino acids. Per germline, CDR1 GEAIGNYY and CDR2 EKD. CDR3: CACDTLLTPNSYTDKLIF. The CDR3 DNA is TGTGCCTGTGACACCCTGCTGACGCCGAATTCATACACCGATAAACTCATCTTT.

This clone is deemed medium-sized. J is TRDJ1 and V is TRDV1, with D perhaps matching TRDD3 (9 bases). V was shortened by 2 bases and J by 0 bases, with 37 bases between the two germline ends. Germline assignment: CDR1 TSWWSYY and CDR2 QGS. This CDR3 region has 24 residues. The CDR3 DNA sequence: TGTGCTCTTGGGGAATTGGCTTCCTACCTAAAAGTACTGGGGGAACTACCCTACACCGATAAACTCATCTTT. It translates to CALGELASYLKVLGELPYTDKLIF.

A remark on this clone: The protein TCRdb gives is from a much larger clone and does not agree with this DNA's translation at residue 5, likely a read error; the protein shown here comes from the DNA. The genes are TRDV2 and TRDJ1, with D perhaps matching TRDD2 (5 bases). Trimming took 3 bases from V and 0 from J, leaving 10 bases between them. Germline CDR1 and CDR2: GEAIGNYY and EKD. CDR3 length: 14 amino acids. The DNA for the CDR3 is TGTGCCTGTGACGCCCTACCCCACACCGATAAACTCATCTTT. Protein product: CACDALPHTDKLIF.

For this clone: TCRdb has a much larger clone's protein, which differs at residue 14 from the translation of this DNA, likely because of a read error; what is shown is the protein translated from the DNA. The J gene is TRDJ1, the V gene TRDV3; 12 positions match TRDD3. Germline loops: CDR1 TVYSNPD, CDR2 GDNSRS (reference sequence). The CDR3 totals 16 residues. CDR3 in DNA: TGTGCGATGGGGGCTGGGGGATACGGAGACACCGATAAACCCATCTTT. This gives the protein CAMGAGGYGDTDKPIF.

By proportion, this clone is large. The same CDR3 arises from other DNA sequences in this sample as well. The rearrangement joins TRDV2 to TRDJ1; no clear D gene. Trimming left V 3 bases short and J 2 bases short, with 9 bases between. The CDR3 is 13 amino acids. Per the germline V gene, CDR1 is GEAIGNYY and CDR2 is EKD. The CDR3 protein is CACDGLRTDKLIF. The CDR3 DNA reads TGTGCCTGTGACGGATTACGGACCGATAAACTCATCTTT.

Within the sample, this clone is medium-sized. This sequence joins TRDV1 and TRDJ1; D is perhaps TRDD2 (5 bases). The CDR3 loop spans 19 amino acids. Germline-derived CDR1 and CDR2 are TSWWSYY and QGS. V was clipped by 2 bases and J by 0 bases, with 22 bases between them. CDR3 amino acids: CALGERGRAGPSYTDKLIF. The DNA for the CDR3 is TGTGCTCTTGGGGAAAGGGGCAGGGCCGGTCCTTCATACACCGATAAACTCATCTTT.

This clone was picked up a small number of times. The protein that TCRdb holds for this DNA derives from a much larger clone and differs from the translated DNA at residue 3, which likely indicates a read error; the protein shown here is translated from the DNA. The rearrangement uses TRDV2 and TRDJ1; 12 bases line up with TRDD3. The CDR3 runs 19 residues. CDR1 and CDR2 from the germline V gene are GEAIGNYY and EKD. The CDR3 spells CARDTIVLGDTRVTDKLIF. The CDR3 DNA reads as TGTGCCCGTGACACCATAGTACTGGGGGATACTAGGGTCACCGATAAACTCATCTTT.

This clone turned up a few times. This sequence joins TRDV1 and TRDJ1, with 11 bases that match TRDD3. CDR3 size: 22 residues. Germline loops: CDR1 TSWWSYY, CDR2 QGS. With V trimmed by 0 bases and J by 0 bases, 18 bases remained unmatched. The CDR3 nucleotides are TGTGCTCTTGGGGAACTAACATACCAACGGGTGGACTGGGGGATAAACACCGATAAACTCATCTTT. It encodes CALGELTYQRVDWGINTDKLIF.

By proportion, this clone is medium-sized (0.01 to 0.1%). Other DNA sequences in this sample translate to the same CDR3. This chain uses TRDV2 with TRDJ3, with 12 bases identical to TRDD3. The germline gives CDR1 GEAIGNYY, CDR2 EKD. With 3 bases clipped from V and 4 bases from J, the junction kept 9 bases outside the gene matches. There are 19 residues in the CDR3. CDR3 in DNA: TGTGCCTGTGACTCGACTGGGGGATACAGCTCTTGGGACACCCGACAGATGTTTTTC. Its translation is CACDSTGGYSSWDTRQMFF.

J is TRDJ1 and V is TRDV1; TRDD3 agrees at 13 bases. Trimming cost V 1 base and J 3 bases; bases outside gene matches: 23. The V gene's germline CDR1 is TSWWSYY and CDR2 QGS. CDR3 length equals 23 residues. The CDR3 DNA sequence: TGTGCTCTTGGGGAACAGAGTCCCTTCCTCCTTTCGGCACTGGGGGATACGGCCGATAAACTCATCTTT. Translated: CALGEQSPFLLSALGDTADKLIF.

Comments on this clone: TCRdb has a much larger clone's protein, which differs at residue 9 from the translation of this DNA, likely because of a read error; what is shown is the protein translated from the DNA. V gene TRDV2 combines with J gene TRDJ1, with 9 positions matching TRDD3. The CDR3 length is 16 residues. CDR1 and CDR2 (germline): GEAIGNYY, EKD. Unmatched junction bases numbered 12, after V lost 5 bases and J lost 3 bases. The CDR3 DNA reads as TGTGCCTGTGTGTCGCTGGGGGATGCGCGTGCCGATAAACTCATCTTT. Its translation: CACVSLGDARADKLIF.

Worth noting for this clone: The TCRdb protein, from a much larger clone, departs from this DNA's translation at residue 3, likely by read error; the protein shown derives from the DNA. The V call is TRDV2, the J call TRDJ1, with no clear D. The germline gives CDR1 GEAIGNYY, CDR2 EKD. The CDR3 consists of 16 residues. This chain's CDR3 is CARDTVGPGWADKLIF. The CDR3 nucleotides are TGTGCCCGTGACACCGTGGGTCCAGGGTGGGCCGATAAACTCATCTTT.

Worth noting for this clone: Other DNA sequences in this sample translate to the same CDR3. V gene TRDV1 combines with J gene TRDJ1; 9 positions match TRDD3. The CDR3 spans 21 residues. Germline trimming cut 0 bases from V and 0 bases from J; bases unmatched to any gene: 17. The germline V gene encodes CDR1 TSWWSYY and CDR2 QGS. The chain's CDR3 is CALGELNPQSYWGTHTDKLIF. CDR3 nucleotide sequence: TGTGCTCTTGGGGAACTAAACCCCCAGTCGTACTGGGGGACCCACACCGATAAACTCATCTTT.

By sample share, this clone is large. This specimen includes other DNA sequences encoding the same CDR3. The chain recombines TRDV2 with TRDJ1; the D gene is possibly TRDD3 (6 bases). CDR3 length: 18 amino acids. V lost 0 bases to trimming and J lost 0 bases, with 19 bases between them. CDR1 is GEAIGNYY and CDR2 is EKD in the germline V gene. CDR3 sequence: CACDTVVPGGGYTDKLIF. DNA of the CDR3: TGTGCCTGTGACACCGTGGTACCCGGGGGAGGGTACACCGATAAACTCATCTTT.

A note on this clone: This DNA's translation and the protein TCRdb lists, from a much larger clone, do not match at residue 5, likely due to a read error; the protein shown is translated from the DNA. This chain joins TRDV2 and TRDJ1; 8 bases fit TRDD3. Germline values: CDR1 GEAIGNYY, CDR2 EKD. Trimming cost V 3 bases and J 0 bases; bases outside gene matches: 14. This CDR3 spans 18 amino acids. CDR3: CACDAVKGLGEYTDKLIF. The CDR3 DNA sequence: TGTGCCTGTGACGCCGTCAAGGGCCTGGGGGAGTACACCGATAAACTCATCTTT.

This clone was detected many times. This rearrangement joins TRDV1 to TRDJ1; maybe TRDD3 (10 bases). The germline gives CDR1 TSWWSYY, CDR2 QGS. The length of the CDR3 is 21 residues. Trimming pared 2 bases from V and 2 bases from J, leaving 30 bases between. This CDR3 is CALGEDGLPTGWGIPTDKLIF. The CDR3 bases are TGTGCTCTTGGGGAAGACGGCCTTCCTACGGGGTGGGGGATACCTACCGATAAACTCATCTTT.

V and J are TRDV2 and TRDJ1, with 11 bases fitting TRDD3. J was trimmed by 5 bases and V by 0 bases; bases with no gene match: 19. The germline V gene has CDR1 GEAIGNYY and CDR2 EKD. The CDR3 totals 20 residues. CDR3 coding DNA: TGTGCCTGTGACACCGCGTCGTACTGGGGGATAGAGGTCGCTTCTGATAAACTCATCTTT. Translating it yields CACDTASYWGIEVASDKLIF.

This clone is medium-sized by share. The rearrangement joins TRDV2 to TRDJ1; 9 bases agree with TRDD3. The CDR3 runs 14 residues. Trimming cost V 4 bases and J 4 bases; bases outside gene matches: 6. Germline CDR1 is GEAIGNYY and CDR2 is EKD. CDR3 coding DNA: TGTGCCTGTGATCCACTGGGGGACTTCGATAAACTCATCTTT. It is translated as CACDPLGDFDKLIF.